This TCR beta chain was recovered during a study of blood T cell repertoires in COVID-19. Study-wide context: Spain, Italy and the United States supplied samples that represented acute and convalescent COVID-19.

Trimming took 3 bases from V and 2 from J, leaving 7 bases between them. The V gene's germline CDR1 is KGHSH and CDR2 LQKENI. The CDR3 runs to 13 residues. In the case of this clone: The sample holds other DNA sequences that translate to the same CDR3.

Generated by immunoSEQ multiplex PCR, the TCRdb table keeps only in-frame clones and is missing some. The data show some 210,000 clones, 90% to 95% seen once. Sample: peripheral blood. V and J are TRBV18 and TRBJ1-1; unclear D gene. The receptor was derived from a man aged 25-40 years with acute or convalescent COVID-19. The CDR3 coding sequence is TGTGCCAGCTCACCGACACTTAACACTGAAGCTTTCTTT. It encodes CASSPTLNTEAFF. Looking up the rest from reference TRBV18 and TRBJ1-1 gives the full variable domain: NAGVMQNPRHLVRRRGQEARLRCSPMKGHSHVYWYRQLPEEGLKFMVYLQKENIIDESGMPKERFSAEFPKEGPSILRIQQVVRGDSAAYFCASSPTLNTEAFFGQGTRLTVV.